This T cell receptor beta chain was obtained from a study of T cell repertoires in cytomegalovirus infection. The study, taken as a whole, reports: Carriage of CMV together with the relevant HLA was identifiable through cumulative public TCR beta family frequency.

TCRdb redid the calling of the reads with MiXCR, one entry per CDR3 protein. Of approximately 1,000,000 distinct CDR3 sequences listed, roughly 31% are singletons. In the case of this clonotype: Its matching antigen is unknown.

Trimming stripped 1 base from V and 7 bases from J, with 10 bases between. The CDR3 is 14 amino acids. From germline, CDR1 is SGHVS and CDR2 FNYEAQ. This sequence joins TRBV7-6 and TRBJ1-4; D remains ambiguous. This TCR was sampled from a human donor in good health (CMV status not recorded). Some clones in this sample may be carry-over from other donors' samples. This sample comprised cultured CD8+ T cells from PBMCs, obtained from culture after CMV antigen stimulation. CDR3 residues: CASSLDGRGEKLFF. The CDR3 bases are TGTGCCAGCAGCTTAGATGGACGGGGTGAAAAACTGTTTTTT.